Below, 2 T cell receptor beta chains from the same sample are listed, as sequenced in a study of T cells in Graves' hyperthyroidism and ophthalmopathy. From RNA transcripts, TCR beta CDR3 regions were amplified. The HTBI set primed first-round TCR CDR3 RT-PCR. TCRdb reanalysed the multiplex PCR reads using MiXCR and keeps one entry per CDR3 protein. Altogether 500,000 to 750,000 distinct CDR3 sequences are present, 13% to 15% being singletons, with the ten largest covering less than 9%. The sample taken for sequencing was blood. Receptor source: a woman aged 18-29 years with Graves' ophthalmopathy.

Many counts were recorded for this clonotype. V gene TRBV12-3 or TRBV12-4 combines with J gene TRBJ2-2; D might be TRBD2 (6 bases). Between the trimmed V and J ends, which lost 5 bases and 4 bases, there was a span of 14 bases. CDR3 length equals 15 residues. This CDR3 is CASSPTRVGTGELFF. DNA of the CDR3: TGTGCCAGCAGTCCGACTAGGGTGGGCACCGGGGAGCTGTTTTTT.

This clonotype was seen only a few times. This chain joins TRBV6-1 and TRBJ2-1; TRBD1 is a possible D gene (6 bases). Per the germline V gene, CDR1 is MNHNS and CDR2 is SASEGT. Trimming took off 3 bases at V and 9 bases at J, with 21 bases between the two ends. CDR3 length equals 16 residues. CDR3: CASSDKGHLGGAEQFF. As DNA, the CDR3 is TGTGCCAGCAGTGACAAGGGACACCTTGGAGGCGCTGAGCAGTTCTTC.